This T cell receptor (beta chain) was recorded in a study of CD8 T cells in Susac syndrome. The count of this clonotype is one. With 5 bases clipped from V and 2 bases from J, the junction kept 0 bases outside the gene matches. From germline, CDR1 is DFQATT and CDR2 SNEGSKA (reference sequence). The CDR3 contains 13 residues. RNA totalling 0.5 to 1 ug underwent reverse transcription with random hexamers. Each CDR3 protein gets one entry after TCRdb re-called the immunoSEQ multiplex PCR reads with MiXCR. The sample holds about 240,000 distinct CDR3 sequences, about 96% seen once. This receptor was obtained from a human donor with Susac syndrome. Source material: CD4+ T cells from PBMCs. The chain joins TRBV20-1 to TRBJ2-2; 9 nucleotides align to TRBD2. CDR3 residues: CSALAGNTGELFF. The CDR3 nucleotides are TGCAGTGCTCTAGCGGGAAACACCGGGGAGCTGTTTTTT.